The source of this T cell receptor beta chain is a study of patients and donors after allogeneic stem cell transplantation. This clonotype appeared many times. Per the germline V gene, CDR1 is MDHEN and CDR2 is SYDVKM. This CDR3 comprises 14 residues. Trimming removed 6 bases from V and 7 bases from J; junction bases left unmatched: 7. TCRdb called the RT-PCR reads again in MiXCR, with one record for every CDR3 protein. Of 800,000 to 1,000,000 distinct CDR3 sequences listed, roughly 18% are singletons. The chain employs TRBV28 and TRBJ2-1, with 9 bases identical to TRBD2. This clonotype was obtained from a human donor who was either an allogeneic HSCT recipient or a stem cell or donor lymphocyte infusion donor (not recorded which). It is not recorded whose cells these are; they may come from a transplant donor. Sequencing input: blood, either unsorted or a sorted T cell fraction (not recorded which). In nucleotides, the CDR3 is TGTGCCAGCAGATGGGGACTAGCTTATAATGAGCAGTTCTTC. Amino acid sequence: CASRWGLAYNEQFF.